The TCR beta chain described here comes from a study of T cells in tumors after PD-1 blockade. Overall study: No patient had prior checkpoint blockade, systemic immunosuppression, or radiotherapy within 4 weeks. During anti-PD-1 treatment, some patients continued daily vismodegib 150 mg.

Study observations and caveats: Blood contained roughly 43% of the tumor's TCR clonotypes.

CDR1 and CDR2 (germline): SGHRS, YFSETQ. V lost 0 bases to trimming and J lost 0 bases, with 18 bases between them. CDR3 length: 18 amino acids. This clone was recorded once. Its antigen is still unknown. The table came from immunoSEQ multiplex PCR; TCRdb's copy has only in-frame clones and leaves some out. Altogether approximately 47,000 clones are present, about 85% being singletons, with the ten largest covering 4% to 4.5%. Sequenced material: PBMCs, taken before anti-PD-1 treatment. The sequence derives from a human donor with basal cell carcinoma. V is TRBV5-1 and J is TRBJ1-2, with D possibly matching TRBD1 (5 bases). CDR3 in DNA: TGCGCCAGCAGCTTGGCCCCGGGGCAGACCGATGCTAACTATGGCTACACCTTC. Translation: CASSLAPGQTDANYGYTF. The full variable domain, completed using reference TRBV5-1 and TRBJ1-2, is KAGVTQTPRYLIKTRGQQVTLSCSPISGHRSVSWYQQTPGQGLQFLFEYFSETQRNKGNFPGRFSGRQFSNSRSEMNVSTLELGDSALYLCASSLAPGQTDANYGYTFGSGTRLTVV.